This entry lists 24 T cell receptor beta chains sequenced from one sample in a study of tumor and adjacent non-tumor tissue in lung cancer. The library came from three nested PCR rounds adapted from ARM-PCR protocols. From the multiplex PCR reads, TCRdb called clonotypes with MiXCR, one entry per CDR3 protein. The table lists approximately 120,000 distinct CDR3 sequences, about 61% of them singletons. The template was RNA from unsorted bulk tissue. This non-tumor lung sample came from over 3 cm beyond the tumor edge. Sequencing was done on a sample of distant non-tumor lung tissue. Receptor source: a man in his 60s with non-small cell lung cancer.

Regarding this clonotype: This may arise from a read error, as a much more abundant clone is one base away. This rearrangement joins TRBV2 to TRBJ2-6; the match to TRBD1 covers 10 bases. Germline CDR1 reads SNHLY; CDR2 reads FYNNEI. V lost 0 bases and J lost 10; bases outside the gene matches: 3. The CDR3 extends over 15 amino acids. CDR3 in DNA: TGTGCCAGCAGTGAAGCGTGGGACAGGGGAAACGTCCTGACTTTC. Its protein is CASSEAWDRGNVLTF.

In this sample, this clonotype turned up once. Relative to the germline gene, one junction end is altered; a read error may explain this. This chain joins TRBV12-3 or TRBV12-4 and TRBJ1-1; D unresolved. The CDR3 contains 12 residues. The CDR3 DNA reads TGTGCCAGCAGTGGGAGGAACTCTGAAGCTCTCTTT. Residues: CASSGRNSEALF.

As concerns this clonotype: A read error may explain this, as a much larger clone is one base away. The CDR3 loop is CASSSTRSGIYGYTF. For the CDR3, the DNA is TGTGCCAGCAGTTCAACTAGGTCCGGGATCTATGGCTACACCTTC. This chain joins TRBV12-3 or TRBV12-4 and TRBJ1-2; D is uncertain. CDR3 length equals 15 residues. V was cut by 4 bases and J by 4 bases, with 16 bases left in between.

V and J are TRBV5-1 and TRBJ2-7, with unresolved D. The CDR3 runs 16 residues. Trimming shortened V by 8 bases and J by 4 bases, and 25 bases separated the two germline ends. Per the germline V gene, CDR1 is SGHRS and CDR2 is YFSETQ. The CDR3 DNA follows: TGCGCCAGAAGCCCACGACATGGAGTGAATTTATACGAGCAGTACTTC. Its protein product is CARSPRHGVNLYEQYF.

V gene TRBV10-3 combines with J gene TRBJ1-5; D is unclear. The DNA matches TRBJ2-3 better at its end, which makes the J call doubtful. CDR3 length: 15 amino acids. Germline loops: CDR1 ENHRY, CDR2 SYGVKD. The CDR3 is CAISESVYSNQPQYF. Written as DNA, the CDR3 is TGTGCCATCAGTGAGTCAGTGTATAGCAATCAGCCCCAGTATTTT.

In this sample, this clonotype turned up many times. V gene TRBV13 combines with J gene TRBJ2-1; 12 positions agree with TRBD1. The CDR3 runs to 18 residues. Germline CDR1 PRHDT, CDR2 FYEKMQ (reference sequence). The ends lost 3 bases at V and 6 bases at J; junction bases unmatched: 12. CDR3 coding DNA: TGTGCCAGCAGCTTCCGGGACAGGGGGCCCGGAGGCTTCAATGAGCAGTTCTTC. Its protein is CASSFRDRGPGGFNEQFF.

About this clonotype: This may be a read error, as it is one base from a much larger clone. This chain uses TRBV20-1 with TRBJ2-3, with D possibly being TRBD1 (5 bases). V lost 2 bases and J lost 8, with 14 bases in between. The CDR3 consists of 13 residues. CDR1 and CDR2 (germline): DFQATT, SNEGSKA (reference sequence). CDR3 residues: CSARRGRARTQYF. CDR3 DNA sequence: TGCAGTGCTAGAAGAGGCAGGGCGCGTACGCAGTATTTT.

The chain couples TRBV11-3 to TRBJ2-3; 8 bases are a match to TRBD1. CDR1 is SGHNT and CDR2 is YENEEA in the germline V gene. CDR3 length: 15 amino acids. V shed 7 bases, J shed 1 base, and the junction held 7 bases outside the gene matches. This chain's CDR3 is CASINDRGGTDTQYF. The CDR3 DNA follows: TGTGCCAGCATAAACGACAGGGGAGGCACAGATACGCAGTATTTT. The full variable domain, its missing parts supplied by reference TRBV11-3 and TRBJ2-3, is EAGVVQSPRYKIIEKKQPVAFWCNPISGHNTLYWYLQNLGQGPELLIRYENEEAVDDSQLPKDRFSAERLKGVDSTLKIQPAELGDSAVYLCASINDRGGTDTQYFGPGTRLTVL.

This clonotype was counted between two and nine times. The junction differs from germline at one of its ends, possibly a read error. The chain has TRBV11-3 and TRBJ2-1, with D maybe TRBD2 (5 bases). The germline V gene encodes CDR1 SGHNT and CDR2 YENEEA. The CDR3 has 17 residues. The CDR3 DNA reads TGTGCCAGCAGCCCAGGCGGGTCAGATACTACATACAATGAGCTGTTCTTC. Encoded protein: CASSPGGSDTTYNELFF.

The genes are TRBV7-9 and TRBJ2-3; TRBD2 matches 9 bases. Trimming removed 7 bases from V and 6 bases from J; junction bases left unmatched: 8. The CDR3 spans 14 residues. Germline V gene sequence: CDR1 SEHNR, CDR2 FQNEAQ (reference sequence). The chain's CDR3 is CASNWAGGTDTQYF. In DNA, the CDR3 is TGTGCCAGCAACTGGGCGGGAGGGACCGATACGCAGTATTTT.

The gene calls are TRBV4-1 and TRBJ1-2; the D gene is possibly TRBD1 (5 bases). V gave up 0 bases and J gave up 0 bases, with 8 bases separating them. Germline V CDR1 and CDR2: MGHRA, YSYEKL. The CDR3 consists of 15 residues. The CDR3 DNA is TGCGCCAGCAGCCAAGAGGCAGGGACTAACTATGGCTACACCTTC. Translated, it gives CASSQEAGTNYGYTF.

In the case of this clonotype: The junction differs from germline at one of its ends, possibly a read error. The rearrangement joins TRBV6-1 to TRBJ2-2; 12 bases map to TRBD2. The CDR3 totals 18 residues. Germline CDR1 is MNHNS and CDR2 is SASEGT. CDR3 nucleotides: TGTCCCAGCAGTGACCGCACTAGCGGGGGGTCGAACACCGGGGGGCTGTTTTTT. This codes for CPSSDRTSGGSNTGGLFF.

The table lists this clonotype with a few counts. The J gene is TRBJ1-2, the V gene TRBV28, with D perhaps TRBD1 (6 bases). Per germline, CDR1 MDHEN and CDR2 SYDVKM. CDR3 length equals 14 residues. The V gene lost 2 bases and the J gene lost 3 bases, with 10 bases spanning the gap. Here the CDR3 DNA reads TGTGCCAGCAGTTTACGGGGACAAGACTATGGCTACACCTTC. Translation gives CASSLRGQDYGYTF.

For this clonotype: A much larger clonotype is one base distant, so this may be a read error. In DNA form, the CDR3 reads TGCAGTGCTAGAGCACACCATGGCTACACCTTC. Translated, it gives CSARAHHGYTF. The chain carries TRBV20-1 and TRBJ1-2, with D uncertain. The germline V and J ends were trimmed by 1 base and 6 bases, with 6 bases remaining between them. This CDR3 spans 11 amino acids. The V gene's germline CDR1 is DFQATT and CDR2 SNEGSKA (reference sequence).

This chain connects TRBV4-1 to TRBJ2-3, with a tentative D call TRBD2 (5 bases). The germline V and J ends were trimmed by 3 bases and 5 bases, with 15 bases remaining between them. Germline V lookup: CDR1 MGHRA, CDR2 YSYEKL. This CDR3 has 15 residues. Here the CDR3 DNA reads TGCGCCAGCAGCCAGGATGACATGGGGAGAGATACGCAGTATTTT. Amino acid sequence: CASSQDDMGRDTQYF.

The chain has TRBV20-1 and TRBJ2-7, with 8 bases lining up with TRBD2. V dropped 3 bases and J dropped 7; count of bases not matched to a gene: 17. Germline V gene sequence: CDR1 DFQATT, CDR2 SNEGSKA (reference sequence). The CDR3 loop spans 16 amino acids. In DNA form, the CDR3 reads TGCAGTGCTAGGATACCCGGGACTAGATCTTCGGGGGAGCAGTACTTC. This gives the protein CSARIPGTRSSGEQYF.

In the case of this clonotype: One end of the junction fails to match germline, which may point to a read error. The chain combines TRBV29-1 with TRBJ2-2; D is tentatively TRBD1 or TRBD2 (6 bases each). Per the germline V gene, CDR1 is SQVTM and CDR2 is ANQGSEA. This CDR3 spans 11 amino acids. The CDR3 loop reads CSVIRGREPSF. CDR3 DNA sequence: TGCAGCGTTATCAGGGGCCGGGAGCCGTCTTTT.

On this clonotype itself: Germline and junction disagree at one end, which may indicate a read error. V usage is TRBV12-3 or TRBV12-4 and J usage is TRBJ2-2; D could derive from TRBD1 or TRBD2 (6 bases each). This CDR3 has 14 residues. CDR3 in amino acids: CASSPSRDTGKLFF. The CDR3 region has the DNA TGTGCCAGCAGTCCCTCGCGGGACACCGGGAAGCTGTTTTTT.

About this clonotype itself: The conserved phenylalanine or tryptophan is not found at the CDR3 terminus, so this likely reflects a read error. CDR3 nucleotides: TGCAGCGTTGAACGGGCGAACACTGATGCTTTCCTT. Protein sequence: CSVERANTDAFL. The genes are TRBV29-1 and TRBJ1-1; no clear D gene. The CDR3 spans 12 residues. Looked up from germline, CDR1 is SQVTM and CDR2 is ANQGSEA.

For this clonotype: A read error may account for a junction end that differs from germline. The CDR3 spells CASSLLPELGTDTQYF. Here the CDR3 DNA reads TGTGCAAGCAGCTTACTCCCCGAATTAGGTACAGATACACAGTATTTT. The chain has TRBV11-3 and TRBJ2-3; D ambiguous. This CDR3 spans 16 amino acids. Germline V CDR1 and CDR2: SGHNT, YENEEA.

Notes on this clonotype: The junction departs from germline at one end; a sequencing error may be responsible. This chain connects TRBV4-2 to TRBJ2-4; 7 bases fit TRBD2. Germline CDR1 LGHNA, CDR2 YNFKEQ. The CDR3 is 19 amino acids. The CDR3 sequence: CASSLAQASGSLAKNIQYF. The CDR3 DNA reads as TGTGCCAGTAGCCTAGCTCAGGCTAGCGGATCGTTAGCAAAAAACATTCAGTACTTC.

This clonotype was found many times. The chain recombines TRBV5-4 with TRBJ1-1, with D perhaps matching TRBD1 (6 bases). Trimming removed 2 bases at V and 1 base at J, with 15 bases between. The CDR3 is made up of 16 amino acids. Germline values: CDR1 SGHNT, CDR2 YYREEE (reference sequence). CDR3 nucleotide sequence: TGTGCCAGCAGCTTCGCCGGGGGGGCCCGGAACACTGAAGCTTTCTTT. Amino acids: CASSFAGGARNTEAFF.

The chain carries TRBV6-6 and TRBJ2-7, with 9 bases lining up with TRBD1. The V segment lost 7 bases and the J segment 13 bases; nucleotides outside the gene matches: 14. The CDR3 has 13 residues. Germline V lookup: CDR1 MNHNY, CDR2 SVGAGI (reference sequence). CDR3 residues: CASTTQGAYGQYF. The DNA for the CDR3 is TGTGCCAGCACCACACAGGGGGCCTACGGGCAATACTTC.

CDR3 sequence: CARSQSRGQPQHF. For the CDR3, the DNA is TGTGCCAGGAGCCAAAGCAGGGGTCAGCCCCAGCATTTT. The chain has TRBV12-3 or TRBV12-4 and TRBJ1-5; D is perhaps TRBD1 (6 bases). Trimming cost V 9 bases and J 6 bases, with 15 bases left between them. This CDR3 is 13 amino acids long.